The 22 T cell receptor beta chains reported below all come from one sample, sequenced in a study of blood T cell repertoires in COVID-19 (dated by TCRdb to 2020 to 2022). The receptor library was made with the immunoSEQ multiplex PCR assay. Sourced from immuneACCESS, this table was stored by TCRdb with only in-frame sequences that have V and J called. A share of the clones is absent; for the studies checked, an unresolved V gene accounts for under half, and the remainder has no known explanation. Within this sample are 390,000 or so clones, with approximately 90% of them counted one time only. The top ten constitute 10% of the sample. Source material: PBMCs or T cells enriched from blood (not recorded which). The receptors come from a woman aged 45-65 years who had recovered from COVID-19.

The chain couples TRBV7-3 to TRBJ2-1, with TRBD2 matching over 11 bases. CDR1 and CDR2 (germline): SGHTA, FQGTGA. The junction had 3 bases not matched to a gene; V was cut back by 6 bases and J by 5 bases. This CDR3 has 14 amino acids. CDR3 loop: CASRTSGAHNEQFF. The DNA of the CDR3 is TGTGCCAGCAGGACTAGCGGGGCGCACAATGAGCAGTTCTTC.

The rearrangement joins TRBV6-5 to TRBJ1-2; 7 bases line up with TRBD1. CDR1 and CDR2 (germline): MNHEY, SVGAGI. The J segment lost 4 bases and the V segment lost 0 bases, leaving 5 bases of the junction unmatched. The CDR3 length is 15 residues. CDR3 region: CASSYSGQQTYGYTF. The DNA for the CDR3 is TGTGCCAGCAGTTACTCGGGACAGCAAACCTATGGCTACACCTTC.

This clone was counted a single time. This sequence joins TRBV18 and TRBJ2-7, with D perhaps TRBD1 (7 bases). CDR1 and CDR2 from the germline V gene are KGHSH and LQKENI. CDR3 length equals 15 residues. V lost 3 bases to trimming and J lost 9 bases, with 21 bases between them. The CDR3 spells CASSPSSGGGFAQYF. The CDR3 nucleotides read TGTGCCAGCTCACCTTCCTCAGGGGGAGGTTTCGCGCAGTACTTC.

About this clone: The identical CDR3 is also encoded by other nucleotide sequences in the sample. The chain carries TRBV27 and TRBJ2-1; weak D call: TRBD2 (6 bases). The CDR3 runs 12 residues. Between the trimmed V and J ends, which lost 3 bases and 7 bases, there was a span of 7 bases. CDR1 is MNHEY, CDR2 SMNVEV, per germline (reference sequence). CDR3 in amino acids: CASSLSGNEQFF. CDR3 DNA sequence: TGTGCCAGCAGTTTGAGCGGGAATGAGCAGTTCTTC.

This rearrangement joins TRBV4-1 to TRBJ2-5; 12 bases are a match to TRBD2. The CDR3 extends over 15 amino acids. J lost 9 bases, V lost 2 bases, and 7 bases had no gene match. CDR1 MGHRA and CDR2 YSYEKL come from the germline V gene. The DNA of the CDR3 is TGCGCCAGCAGCCAAACTAGCGGGGGGCCTAAGGCCCAGTACTTC. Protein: CASSQTSGGPKAQYF.

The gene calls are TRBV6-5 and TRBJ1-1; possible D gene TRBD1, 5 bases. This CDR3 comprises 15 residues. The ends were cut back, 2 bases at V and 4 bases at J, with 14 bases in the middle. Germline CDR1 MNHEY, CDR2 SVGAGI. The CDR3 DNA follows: TGTGCCAGCAGTTACGATGGGGCCGACAGCACTGAAGCTTTCTTT. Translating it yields CASSYDGADSTEAFF.

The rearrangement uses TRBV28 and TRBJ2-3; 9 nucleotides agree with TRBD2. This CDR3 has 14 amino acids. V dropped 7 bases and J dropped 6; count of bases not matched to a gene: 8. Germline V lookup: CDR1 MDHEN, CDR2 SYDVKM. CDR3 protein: CASKGGGAFDTQYF. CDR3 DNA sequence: TGTGCCAGCAAGGGCGGGGGGGCCTTCGATACGCAGTATTTT.

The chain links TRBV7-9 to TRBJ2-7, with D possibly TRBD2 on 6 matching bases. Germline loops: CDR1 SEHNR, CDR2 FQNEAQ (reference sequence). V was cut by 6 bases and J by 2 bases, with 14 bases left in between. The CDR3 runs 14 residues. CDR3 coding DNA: TGTGCCAGCAGACCAAATGGGGGGACCTACGAGCAGTACTTC. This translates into CASRPNGGTYEQYF. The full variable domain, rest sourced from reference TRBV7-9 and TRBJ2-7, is DTGVSQNPRHKITKRGQNVTFRCDPISEHNRLYWYRQTLGQGPEFLTYFQNEAQLEKSRLLSDRFSAERPKGSFSTLEIQRTEQGDSAMYLCASRPNGGTYEQYFGPGTRLTVT.

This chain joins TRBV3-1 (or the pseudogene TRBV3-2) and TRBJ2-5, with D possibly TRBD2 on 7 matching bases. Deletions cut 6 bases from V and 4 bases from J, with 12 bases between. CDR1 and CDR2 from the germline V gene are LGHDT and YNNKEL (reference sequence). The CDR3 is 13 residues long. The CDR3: CASRVRGAETQYF. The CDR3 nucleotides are TGTGCCAGCAGGGTCCGGGGGGCAGAGACCCAGTACTTC.

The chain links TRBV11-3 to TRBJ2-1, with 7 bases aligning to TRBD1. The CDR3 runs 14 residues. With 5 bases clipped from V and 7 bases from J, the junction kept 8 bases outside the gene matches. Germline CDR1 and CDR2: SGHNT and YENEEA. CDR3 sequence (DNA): TGTGCCAGCAGCCCCCGGGACAGTCTGAATGAGCAGTTCTTC. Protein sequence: CASSPRDSLNEQFF. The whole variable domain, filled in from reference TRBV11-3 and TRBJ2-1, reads EAGVVQSPRYKIIEKKQPVAFWCNPISGHNTLYWYLQNLGQGPELLIRYENEEAVDDSQLPKDRFSAERLKGVDSTLKIQPAELGDSAVYLCASSPRDSLNEQFFGPGTRLTVL.

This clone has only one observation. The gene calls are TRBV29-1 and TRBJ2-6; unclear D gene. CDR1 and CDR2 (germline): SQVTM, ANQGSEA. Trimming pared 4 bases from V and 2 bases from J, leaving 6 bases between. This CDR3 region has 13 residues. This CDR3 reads CSVVLAGANVLTF. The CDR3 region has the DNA TGCAGCGTTGTTCTAGCTGGGGCCAACGTCCTGACTTTC.

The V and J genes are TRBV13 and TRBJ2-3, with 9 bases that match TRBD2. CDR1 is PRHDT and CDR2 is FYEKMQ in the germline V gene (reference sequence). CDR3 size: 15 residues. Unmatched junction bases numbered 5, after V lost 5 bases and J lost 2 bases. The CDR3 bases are TGTGCCAGCAGCCGACTAGCGGAAACCACAGATACGCAGTATTTT. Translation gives CASSRLAETTDTQYF.

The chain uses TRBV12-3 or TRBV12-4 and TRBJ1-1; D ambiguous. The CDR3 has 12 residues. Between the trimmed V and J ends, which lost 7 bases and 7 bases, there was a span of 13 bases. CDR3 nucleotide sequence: TGTGCCAGCACCAGCAACAGAATTGAAGCTTTCTTT. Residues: CASTSNRIEAFF.

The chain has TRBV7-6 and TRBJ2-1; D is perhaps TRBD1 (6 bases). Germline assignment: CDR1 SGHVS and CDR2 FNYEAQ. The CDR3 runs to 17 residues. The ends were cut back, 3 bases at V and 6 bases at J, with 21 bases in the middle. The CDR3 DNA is TGTGCCAGCAGCTTCGGTTGGGGGCCACTTTCCCCCAATGAGCAGTTCTTC. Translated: CASSFGWGPLSPNEQFF. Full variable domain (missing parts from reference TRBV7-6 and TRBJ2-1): GAGVSQSPRYKVTKRGQDVALRCDPISGHVSLYWYRQALGQGPEFLTYFNYEAQQDKSGLPNDRFSAERPEGSISTLTIQRTEQRDSAMYRCASSFGWGPLSPNEQFFGPGTRLTVL.

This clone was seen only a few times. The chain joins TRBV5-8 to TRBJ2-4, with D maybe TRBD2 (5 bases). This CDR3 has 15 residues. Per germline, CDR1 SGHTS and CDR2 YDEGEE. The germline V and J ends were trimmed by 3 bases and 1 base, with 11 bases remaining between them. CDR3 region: CASSWGVSAKNIQYF. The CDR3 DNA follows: TGTGCCAGCAGCTGGGGAGTCTCGGCCAAAAACATTCAGTACTTC.

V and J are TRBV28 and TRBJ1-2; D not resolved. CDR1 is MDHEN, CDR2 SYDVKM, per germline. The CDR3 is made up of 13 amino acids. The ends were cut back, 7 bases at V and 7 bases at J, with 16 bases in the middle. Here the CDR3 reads CASTPTNPGGYTF. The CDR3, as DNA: TGTGCCAGCACCCCGACGAACCCGGGTGGCTACACCTTC.

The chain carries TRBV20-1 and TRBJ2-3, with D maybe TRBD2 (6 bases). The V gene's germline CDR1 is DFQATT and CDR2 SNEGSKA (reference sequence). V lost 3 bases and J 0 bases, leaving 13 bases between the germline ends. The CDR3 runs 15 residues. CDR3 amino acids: CSASDRRASTDTQYF. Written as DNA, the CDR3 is TGCAGTGCTAGTGACCGGAGGGCTAGCACAGATACGCAGTATTTT.

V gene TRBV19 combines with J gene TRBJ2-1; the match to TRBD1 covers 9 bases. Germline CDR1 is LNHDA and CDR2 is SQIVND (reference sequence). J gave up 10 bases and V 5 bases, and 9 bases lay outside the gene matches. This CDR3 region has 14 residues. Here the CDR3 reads CASSLGQGSGEQFF. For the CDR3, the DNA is TGTGCCAGTAGTTTGGGACAGGGTTCGGGGGAGCAGTTCTTC.

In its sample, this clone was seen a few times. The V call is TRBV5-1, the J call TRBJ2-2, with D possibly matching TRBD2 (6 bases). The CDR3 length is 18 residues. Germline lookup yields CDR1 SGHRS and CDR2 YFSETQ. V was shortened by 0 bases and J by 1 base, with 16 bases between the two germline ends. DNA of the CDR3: TGCGCCAGCAGCTTGGTTCTTGGCGGGGTGATGAACACCGGGGAGCTGTTTTTT. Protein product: CASSLVLGGVMNTGELFF.

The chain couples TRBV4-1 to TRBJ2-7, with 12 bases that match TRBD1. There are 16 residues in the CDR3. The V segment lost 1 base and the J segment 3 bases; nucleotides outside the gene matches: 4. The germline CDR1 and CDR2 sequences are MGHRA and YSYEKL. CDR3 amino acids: CASSQGRDRGLYEQYF. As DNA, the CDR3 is TGCGCCAGCAGCCAAGGCAGGGACAGGGGGCTCTACGAGCAGTACTTC.

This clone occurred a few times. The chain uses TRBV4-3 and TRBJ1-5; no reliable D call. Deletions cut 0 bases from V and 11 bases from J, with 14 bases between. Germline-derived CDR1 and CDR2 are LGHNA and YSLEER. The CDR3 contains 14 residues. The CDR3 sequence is CASSQDILGGSQHF. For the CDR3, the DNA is TGCGCCAGCAGCCAAGATATCTTGGGCGGGTCCCAGCATTTT.

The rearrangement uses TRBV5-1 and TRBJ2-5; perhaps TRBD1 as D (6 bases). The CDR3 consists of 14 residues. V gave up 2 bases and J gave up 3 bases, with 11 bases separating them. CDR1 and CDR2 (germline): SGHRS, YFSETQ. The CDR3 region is CASSLKDSKETQYF. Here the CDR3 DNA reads TGCGCCAGCAGCTTAAAGGACAGTAAAGAGACCCAGTACTTC.